This T cell receptor beta chain derives from a study of blood T cells in healthy people across ages (dated by TCRdb to between 2014 and 2017). As for the study more broadly: In model experiments, roughly one uniquely barcoded TCR beta cDNA molecule per two T cells was captured by template switching. The study measured age-related changes in TCR beta repertoire diversity using deep sequencing normalized with unique cDNA molecular identifiers. The donors were split into four age groups: young (average 16 years), middle-aged (39), aged (around 67) and long-lived (under 90). To avoid experimental bias, donors of different ages were distributed randomly across sequencing lanes. Using the same blood draw, the study looked at two additional independent replicas of 1 million unique cDNA reads for two donors, one aged 18 to 30 and the other aged 80 or older. The full study reports these points: Estimates of total diversity from one million sequenced T cells were regarded as lower bounds and underestimates. As age increased, observed TCR beta diversity per million T cells dropped in a roughly linear way, and a significant reduction was already evident by age 40. Compared with the aged group, the long-lived group had more naive CD4+ T cells, fewer expanded clones and increased TCR diversity, suggesting age selection. There was a strong correlation between observed TCR beta diversity and the percentage of naive T cells measured by flow cytometry. Because donor CMV infection status was unknown, age-related changes in expanded clonotypes were potentially confounded. Since profiling was done on bulk unsorted PBMCs, naive and antigen-experienced compartments could not be conclusively compared.

Between the V and J ends, shortened by 4 bases and 8 bases respectively, the junction contains 14 bases. The germline V gene yields MGHDK for CDR1 and SYGVNS for CDR2. The CDR3, from cysteine to phenylalanine, totals 13 residues. Of all the DNA, just the CDR3 is kept, 39 bases in frame from base 1. Libraries were built with 5' RACE. TCRdb names Illumina HiSeq 2500 as the instrument used. The second PCR ran for about 6 to 11 cycles and used a J-beta primer mix along with a sample-barcoded 5' primer. A template-switch 5' adaptor carrying 12 random nucleotides introduced a unique molecular identifier onto each TCR beta cDNA molecule. Each sample yielded at least 2.5 million CDR3-containing paired-end reads. All of the RNA was converted into first-strand cDNA using the Mint cDNA synthesis kit, with a TRBC-specific oligonucleotide serving as the primer. After uracil-DNA glycosylase treatment, a first 18-cycle PCR used universal primers M1SS and BC2_uni_R on all cDNA. Regarding the original processing steps: For normalization, 1 million high-quality reads, each with a distinct molecular identifier, were randomly selected from each sample. Reads sharing molecular identifiers were discarded rather than binned into consensus sequences. MiTCR, set to a Q25 quality threshold and the strictest error-elimination algorithm, was used for CDR3 identification, clonotype clustering and error correction. A nonparametric unseen species model with Euler transformation was used to estimate lower-bound total TCR beta diversity. TCRdb reprocessing: public reads trimmed at Q25 with fastp, clones called with MiXCR, in-frame beta chains kept. Each CDR3 protein gets just one entry, which takes the most common genes and DNA from the rows behind it. What appears here as the V and J calls and clone size reflects TCRdb's work, not the paper's. The sample table contains roughly 1,800,000 distinct CDR3 sequences; only one count was recorded for approximately 50% of them. Approximately 2% of the sample belongs to the ten largest clones.

As for this clonotype: The clone's antigen remains unknown. A much more abundant neighbour one base away suggests this may be a read error.

The donors were a few dozen Caucasian individuals from Russia, aged roughly 6 to 100 years, who were systemically healthy. Each donor gave 8 to 10 milliliters of peripheral blood, drawn into EDTA-treated Vacutainer tubes. Ficoll-Paque density-gradient centrifugation was used to isolate PBMCs, with at least 6 million obtained per sample. Total RNA, at least 6 micrograms per sample, was extracted from PBMCs with Trizol reagent. Naive CD45RAhigh/CD27high T cell percentages were measured by flow cytometry on a PBMC aliquot from every donor. The rearranged segments are TRBV25-1 and TRBJ1-2; a tentative D match to TRBD1 spans 5 bases. The TCR comes from a woman aged 40 to 49 in good health. Sample: blood. In nucleotides, the sequence is TGTGCCAGCAGTGCGGCGGGGCTATGCGGCTACACCTTC. Its protein reads: CASSAAGLCGYTF.